One and the same sample provided the 30 T cell receptor beta chains below, sequenced in a study of T-cell reconstitution after alpha-beta-depleted transplantation in children. Unique molecular identifiers were incorporated when the TCRbeta library was constructed. One entry per CDR3 protein results from TCRdb running MiXCR on the PCR reads. The sample yields 300,000 to 350,000 distinct CDR3 sequences, 15% to 20% seen once. The sample consisted of PBMCs, mostly from graft donor cells, taken 360 days after TCRalphabeta/CD19-depleted stem cell transplant. The receptors stem from a male patient between 2 and 10 years old who had a stem cell transplant for acute lymphoblastic leukemia, so the T cells may come from the graft donor.

The CDR3 loop reads CASSVEGYGQPQHF. CDR3 DNA: TGTGCCAGCAGCGTAGAAGGGTACGGACAGCCCCAGCATTTT. The genes are TRBV9 and TRBJ1-5; D remains unclear. V was cut by 0 bases and J by 7 bases, with 11 bases left in between. The CDR3 loop spans 14 amino acids. The germline gives CDR1 SGDLS, CDR2 YYNGEE.

V gene TRBV11-2 combines with J gene TRBJ2-1; a possible D gene is TRBD2 (6 bases). Between the trimmed V and J ends, which lost 0 bases and 5 bases, there was a span of 20 bases. The CDR3 sequence is 18 residues long. Germline V lookup: CDR1 SGHAT, CDR2 FQNNGV. CDR3: CASSLEGYWVWGDNEQFF. Written as DNA, the CDR3 is TGTGCCAGCAGCTTAGAAGGTTATTGGGTTTGGGGGGACAATGAGCAGTTCTTC.

The chain uses TRBV7-8 and TRBJ2-7; 7 positions agree with TRBD2. Germline CDR1 reads SGHVS; CDR2 reads FQNEAQ. V shed 5 bases, J shed 0 bases, and the junction held 7 bases outside the gene matches. The length of the CDR3 is 15 residues. CDR3 in DNA: TGTGCCAGCAGCCCCCCTCGGGGGGACTCCTACGAGCAGTACTTC. This encodes CASSPPRGDSYEQYF. Together with reference TRBV7-8 and TRBJ2-7, the CDR3 gives the full variable domain: GAGVSQSPRYKVAKRGQDVALRCDPISGHVSLFWYQQALGQGPEFLTYFQNEAQLDKSGLPSDRFFAERPEGSVSTLKIQRTQQEDSAVYLCASSPPRGDSYEQYFGPGTRLTVT.

CDR3 protein: CAIRRDSTDTQYF. The CDR3 DNA follows: TGTGCCATCCGTCGGGACTCTACAGATACGCAGTATTTT. V is TRBV6-1 and J is TRBJ2-3, with D maybe TRBD2 (6 bases). Germline V gives CDR1 MNHNS, CDR2 SASEGT. The CDR3 consists of 13 residues. V lost 10 bases and J lost 3, with 14 bases in between.

This clonotype has only a few counts. This sequence joins TRBV29-1 and TRBJ1-2; TRBD1 matches at 11 bases. This CDR3 has 13 residues. J was trimmed by 6 bases and V by 7 bases; bases with no gene match: 7. From germline, CDR1 is SQVTM and CDR2 ANQGSEA. CDR3 DNA: TGCAGCGCTCACCTGGGACAGGGGGATGGCTACACCTTC. As protein: CSAHLGQGDGYTF.

The chain uses TRBV18 and TRBJ1-1; TRBD1 matches 7 bases. Germline assignment: CDR1 KGHSH and CDR2 LQKENI. The CDR3 has 15 residues. V shed 6 bases and J 0 bases; nucleotides not matched to a gene: 7. The CDR3 protein is CASSPTQGMNTEAFF. The DNA for the CDR3 is TGTGCCAGCTCTCCCACACAGGGGATGAACACTGAAGCTTTCTTT.

This clonotype appeared many times. The chain uses TRBV24-1 and TRBJ2-1, with TRBD2 matching over 7 bases. The CDR3 has 15 residues. V shed 8 bases and J 5 bases; nucleotides not matched to a gene: 11. Germline CDR1 KGHDR, CDR2 SFDVKD. Here the CDR3 reads CATTDGTKGNNEQFF. CDR3 in DNA: TGTGCCACCACCGACGGGACTAAAGGTAACAATGAGCAGTTCTTC.

This clonotype appeared a few times. The V call is TRBV4-1, the J call TRBJ1-1; 11 nucleotides align to TRBD1. Losses at the gene ends were 6 bases for V and 10 bases for J; bases not matched to a gene: 7. CDR3 length: 13 amino acids. Germline V gives CDR1 MGHRA, CDR2 YSYEKL. CDR3 coding DNA: TGCGCCAGCAGGAGGACAGGGGGCATGGCAGCTTTCTTT. Translation gives CASRRTGGMAAFF.

This chain connects TRBV12-3 or TRBV12-4 to TRBJ1-1; D not resolved. V lost 8 bases to trimming and J lost 0 bases, with 10 bases between them. This CDR3 contains 13 residues. DNA of the CDR3: TGTGCCAGCGGGCGCAGCATGAACACTGAAGCTTTCTTT. It encodes CASGRSMNTEAFF.

In regard to this clonotype: A read error may explain this, as a much larger clone is one base away. This chain links TRBV12-3 or TRBV12-4 with TRBJ2-3; the match to TRBD2 covers 13 bases. The CDR3 runs to 16 residues. DNA of the CDR3: TGTGCCAGCAGTGAGCTACTAGCGGGAGGGCCAGATACGCTGTATTTT. It specifies CASSELLAGGPDTLYF.

This clonotype was seen more than once but under ten times. V is TRBV6-1 and J is TRBJ2-5; D tentatively reads TRBD1 or TRBD2 (6 bases each). Per the germline V gene, CDR1 is MNHNS and CDR2 is SASEGT. Trimming took off 6 bases at V and 10 bases at J, with 18 bases between the two ends. The CDR3 runs 13 residues. CDR3 amino acids: CASSPRGARNQYF. CDR3 in DNA: TGTGCCAGCAGCCCTAGGGGGGCGAGGAACCAGTACTTC.

This clonotype was counted a few times. This chain links TRBV18 with TRBJ2-1; D is perhaps TRBD1 (7 bases). V lost 1 base, J lost 3 bases, and 10 bases lay in between. Germline assignment: CDR1 KGHSH and CDR2 LQKENI. The CDR3 length is 15 residues. The CDR3 DNA follows: TGTGCCAGCTCACCACGGAGGGGGCTCTACAATGAGCAGTTCTTC. Protein: CASSPRRGLYNEQFF.

A few counts support this clonotype. This chain joins TRBV6-2 or TRBV6-3 and TRBJ2-2; D possibly matches TRBD1 or TRBD2 (5 bases each). Trimming took 8 bases from V and 3 from J, leaving 16 bases between them. The germline CDR1 and CDR2 sequences are MNHEY and SVGEGT. The CDR3 consists of 15 residues. This CDR3 is CASWGRARDTGELFF. The CDR3 DNA reads TGTGCCAGCTGGGGCCGCGCGCGGGACACCGGGGAGCTGTTTTTT.

In this sample, this clonotype turned up a few times. The rearrangement uses TRBV7-9 and TRBJ2-2, with D hard to call. The CDR3 is 14 residues long. Germline V gene data show CDR1 as SEHNR and CDR2 as FQNEAQ (reference sequence). Trimming cost V 5 bases and J 1 base, with 8 bases left between them. As DNA, the CDR3 is TGTGCCAGCAGCCGACTCCGGAACACCGGGGAGCTGTTTTTT. It specifies CASSRLRNTGELFF.

The CDR3 reads CASSAPTQGSGYTF. The CDR3, as DNA: TGTGCCAGCTCGGCCCCCACACAGGGCTCGGGCTACACCTTC. V is TRBV7-2 and J is TRBJ1-2; a weak D match, TRBD1 (6 bases). The V gene lost 8 bases and the J gene lost 8 bases, with 21 bases spanning the gap. The CDR3 has 14 residues. Germline V gives CDR1 SGHTA, CDR2 FQGNSA.

This clonotype was counted a few times. The CDR3 DNA sequence: TGTGCCAGCAGAGCCCATGGTAGCGCACAAGAGACCCAGTACTTC. It yields the protein CASRAHGSAQETQYF. This rearrangement joins TRBV3-1 to TRBJ2-5; possible D gene TRBD2, 5 bases. V shed 6 bases and J shed 2 bases, with 16 bases lying between them. This CDR3 is 15 amino acids long. Germline V CDR1 and CDR2: LGHDT, YNNKEL (reference sequence).

The V call is TRBV5-1, the J call TRBJ1-6; no firm D call. V lost 0 bases and J 0 bases, leaving 7 bases between the germline ends. CDR3 size: 16 residues. Germline V gene sequence: CDR1 SGHRS, CDR2 YFSETQ. In DNA form, the CDR3 reads TGCGCCAGCAGCTTGGGGCCGAGCTCCTATAATTCACCCCTCCACTTT. As protein: CASSLGPSSYNSPLHF.

The chain carries TRBV24-1 and TRBJ1-4; maybe TRBD1 (6 bases). V was cut by 4 bases and J by 8 bases, with 16 bases left in between. Germline V CDR1 and CDR2: KGHDR, SFDVKD. The CDR3 sequence is 15 residues long. The CDR3 sequence: CATSDSGAVGEKLFF. Here the CDR3 DNA reads TGTGCCACCAGTGACTCAGGGGCCGTAGGGGAAAAACTGTTTTTT.

This clonotype was found a few times. The chain links TRBV4-2 to TRBJ2-5; the D gene is possibly TRBD1 (5 bases). There are 15 residues in the CDR3. Germline V gene sequence: CDR1 LGHNA, CDR2 YNFKEQ. V was shortened by 0 bases and J by 5 bases, with 13 bases between the two germline ends. In nucleotides, the CDR3 is TGTGCCAGCAGCCAAGAAACAGGCTCCCGGGAGACCCAGTACTTC. Amino acid sequence: CASSQETGSRETQYF.

V is TRBV6-5 and J is TRBJ1-1, with D unresolved. The CDR3 has 15 amino acids. Trimming stripped 1 base from V and 0 bases from J, with 9 bases between. Germline lookup yields CDR1 MNHEY and CDR2 SVGAGI. The CDR3: CASSYLLGMNTEAFF. For the CDR3, the DNA is TGTGCCAGCAGTTACTTGCTGGGGATGAACACTGAAGCTTTCTTT.

In its sample, this clonotype was seen a few times. The chain recombines TRBV20-1 with TRBJ1-5, with D perhaps matching TRBD1 (6 bases). CDR1 is DFQATT, CDR2 SNEGSKA, per germline (reference sequence). This CDR3 region has 17 residues. V lost 3 bases, J lost 1 base, and 19 bases lay in between. The CDR3 DNA follows: TGCAGTGCTAGGGGGGCTGGGGGGCGCTGGAGCAATCAGCCCCAGCATTTT. It specifies CSARGAGGRWSNQPQHF.

The rearrangement links TRBV12-3 or TRBV12-4 to TRBJ2-1, with 8 bases fitting TRBD2. Germline trimming cut 11 bases from V and 4 bases from J; bases unmatched to any gene: 22. This CDR3 contains 18 residues. The CDR3 coding sequence is TGTGCCTTCAGTTTACGGACACAGAGCGGGGGTGGATACAATGAGCAGTTCTTC. Its protein product is CAFSLRTQSGGGYNEQFF.

The DNA for the CDR3 is TGTGCCAGCAGTGAAGAGCGGCTCCCATTGTCCGAGCAGTACTTC. The encoded protein is CASSEERLPLSEQYF. The genes are TRBV2 and TRBJ2-7; tentatively, D is TRBD2 (5 bases). The germline V gene encodes CDR1 SNHLY and CDR2 FYNNEI. The CDR3 length is 15 residues. Between the trimmed V and J ends, which lost 1 base and 6 bases, there was a span of 16 bases.

The chain has TRBV6-2 or TRBV6-3 and TRBJ2-3; 7 nucleotides line up with TRBD2. This CDR3 is 14 amino acids long. The junction had 1 base not matched to a gene; V was cut back by 2 bases and J by 2 bases. Per the germline V gene, CDR1 is MNHEY and CDR2 is SVGEGT. The CDR3 is CASSYRDYTDTQYF. DNA for the CDR3: TGTGCCAGCAGTTACCGGGACTACACAGATACGCAGTATTTT.

This clonotype was seen a handful of times. This rearrangement joins TRBV28 to TRBJ1-1; D call uncertain. Germline V gene lookup returns CDR1 MDHEN and CDR2 SYDVKM. The length of the CDR3 is 15 residues. The V end lost 5 bases, the J end lost 4 bases, and 17 bases lay between the germline ends. The CDR3 bases are TGTGCCAGCAGTCTCCCCCCCGGGTTGCTCACTGAAGCTTTCTTT. This encodes CASSLPPGLLTEAFF.

This clonotype was observed a handful of times. The chain recombines TRBV11-1 with TRBJ2-6; D perhaps matches TRBD2 (6 bases). V lost 5 bases, J lost 2 bases, and 22 bases lay in between. The V gene's germline CDR1 is SGHAT and CDR2 FQDESV (reference sequence). CDR3 length equals 19 residues. The CDR3 DNA reads as TGTGCCAGCAGCCCCCGTCTAGCTTGGAGGGTTGCTGGGGCCAACGTCCTGACTTTC. It yields the protein CASSPRLAWRVAGANVLTF.

The chain uses TRBV10-1 and TRBJ1-1; D gene unclear. The germline CDR1 and CDR2 sequences are WNHNN and SYGVQD (reference sequence). V lost 3 bases, J lost 5 bases, and 10 bases lay in between. The CDR3 is 13 residues long. This CDR3 reads CASSELGWTEAFF. CDR3 nucleotides: TGCGCCAGCAGTGAATTGGGGTGGACTGAAGCTTTCTTT.

This clonotype was recorded a few times. The chain carries TRBV20-1 and TRBJ2-2, with unresolved D. The germline V gene encodes CDR1 DFQATT and CDR2 SNEGSKA (reference sequence). The CDR3 loop spans 14 amino acids. V was trimmed by 3 bases and J by 4 bases, leaving 12 bases between them. Here the CDR3 DNA reads TGCAGTGCTAGCCGAGACCATTCCACCGGGGAGCTGTTTTTT. Its protein product is CSASRDHSTGELFF.

The chain is built from TRBV14 and TRBJ2-5; D unclear. This CDR3 spans 15 amino acids. Germline V gene data show CDR1 as SGHDN and CDR2 as FVKESK. V shed 5 bases and J shed 2 bases, with 15 bases lying between them. This CDR3 reads CASSSPLGGQETQYF. CDR3 sequence (DNA): TGTGCCAGCAGCAGCCCTTTGGGCGGACAAGAGACCCAGTACTTC.

The table lists this clonotype with a few counts. The chain couples TRBV29-1 to TRBJ1-2; D unresolved. V was cut by 4 bases and J by 6 bases, with 9 bases left in between. CDR1 SQVTM and CDR2 ANQGSEA come from the germline V gene. There are 11 residues in the CDR3. CDR3 loop: CSVGPSHGYTF. In DNA, the CDR3 is TGCAGCGTTGGACCCTCACATGGCTACACCTTC.